The source of this T cell receptor (beta chain) is a study of control samples from healthy donors and cancer patients. TCRdb keeps only in-frame clones here, not all; method: immunoSEQ multiplex PCR. Of about 130,000 clones listed, around nine tenths are singletons. CDR3 length: 13 amino acids. V lost 5 bases and J lost 8, with 13 bases in between. This clonotype was sampled from a man between 40 and 49 years old in good health. V is TRBV12-3 or TRBV12-4 and J is TRBJ1-3; unclear D gene. The sequenced sample was blood. The CDR3 DNA follows: TGTGCCAGCAGTCCCCTCTCGTGGGACACCATATATTTT. Translating it yields CASSPLSWDTIYF.